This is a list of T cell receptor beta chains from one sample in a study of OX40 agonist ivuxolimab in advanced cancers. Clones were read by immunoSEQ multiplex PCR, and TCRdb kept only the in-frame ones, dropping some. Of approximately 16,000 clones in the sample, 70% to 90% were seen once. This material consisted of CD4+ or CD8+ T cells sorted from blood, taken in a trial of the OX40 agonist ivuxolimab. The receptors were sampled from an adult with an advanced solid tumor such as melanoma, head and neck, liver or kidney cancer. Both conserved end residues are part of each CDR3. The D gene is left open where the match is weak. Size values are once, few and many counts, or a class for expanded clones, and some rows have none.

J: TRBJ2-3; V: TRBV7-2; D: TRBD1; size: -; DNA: TGTGCCAGCAGCTTATGGAGGACAGGGACCACAGATACGCAGTATTTT; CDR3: CASSLWRTGTTDTQYF
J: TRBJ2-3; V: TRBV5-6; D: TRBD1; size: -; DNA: TGTGCCAGCAGCTTCAGACAGGGTCCTGCAGATACGCAGTATTTT; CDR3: CASSFRQGPADTQYF
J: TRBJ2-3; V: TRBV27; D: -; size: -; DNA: TGTGCCAGCAGTTTATACGGAGATACGCAGTATTTT; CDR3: CASSLYGDTQYF
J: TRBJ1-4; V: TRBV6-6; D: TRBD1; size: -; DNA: TGTGCCAGCAGTTACTCCGGGACAGGGTCTGAAAAACTGTTTTTT; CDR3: CASSYSGTGSEKLFF
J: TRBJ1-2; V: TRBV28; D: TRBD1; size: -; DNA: TGTGCCAGCCAGGGACAGGGGACAAACTATGGCTACACCTTC; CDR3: CASQGQGTNYGYTF
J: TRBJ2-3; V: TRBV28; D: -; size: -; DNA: TGTGCCAGCAGGCCCAAAGGGTATACAGATACGCAGTATTTT; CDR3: CASRPKGYTDTQYF
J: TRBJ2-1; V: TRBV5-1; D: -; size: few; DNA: TGCGCCAGCAGCTTGGACTACCTTGAGCAGTTCTTC; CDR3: CASSLDYLEQFF
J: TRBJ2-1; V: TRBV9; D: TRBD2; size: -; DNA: TGTGCCAGCAGCGTAGCCGGGGCGGGAGGGCTAGATGAGCAGTTCTTC; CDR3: CASSVAGAGGLDEQFF
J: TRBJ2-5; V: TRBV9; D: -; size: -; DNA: TGTGCCAGCAGCGTAGAAGGCAGCCAAGAGACCCAGTACTTC; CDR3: CASSVEGSQETQYF
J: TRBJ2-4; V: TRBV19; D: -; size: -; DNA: TGTGCCAGTAGTACAATAGTGTGGGGAAGGAACATTCAGTACTTC; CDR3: CASSTIVWGRNIQYF
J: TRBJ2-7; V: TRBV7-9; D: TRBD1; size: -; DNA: TGTGCCAGCAGCTTAGGGACAGGGGCCTACGAGCAGTACTTC; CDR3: CASSLGTGAYEQYF
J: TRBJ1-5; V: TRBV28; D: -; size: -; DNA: TGTGCCAGCAGTCCAGGGGGCAATCAGCCCCAGCATTTT; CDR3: CASSPGGNQPQHF
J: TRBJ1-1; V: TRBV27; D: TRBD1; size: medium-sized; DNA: TGTGCCAGCAGGCTGGGACAGGGGGTGCCCGAAGCTTTCTTT; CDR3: CASRLGQGVPEAFF
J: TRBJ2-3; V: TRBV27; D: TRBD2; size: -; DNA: TGTGCCAGCAGTCGACTAGCGGGAGTGTTCGTGGGGGATACGCAGTATTTT; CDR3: CASSRLAGVFVGDTQYF
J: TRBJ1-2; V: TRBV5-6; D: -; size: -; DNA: TGTGCCAGCAGTCTTGTACCTAACTATGGCTACACCTTC; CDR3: CASSLVPNYGYTF
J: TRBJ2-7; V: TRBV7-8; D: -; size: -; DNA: TGTGCCAGCAGCTGGGGGGGGGCCAGCTACGAGCAGTACTTC; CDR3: CASSWGGASYEQYF
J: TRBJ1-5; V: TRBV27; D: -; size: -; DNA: TGTGCCAGCAGTTCCTACTCGACAGGCATGGCGCAGCCCCAGCATTTT; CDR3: CASSSYSTGMAQPQHF
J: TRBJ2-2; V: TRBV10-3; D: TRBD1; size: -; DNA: TGTGCCATCAGTGCCAACAGGGGGCGAGAGGATACGAACACCGGGGAGCTGTTTTTT; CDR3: CAISANRGREDTNTGELFF
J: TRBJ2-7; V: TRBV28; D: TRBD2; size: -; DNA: TGTGCCACCACCGAGCGAATGCGGGAGGTCTACGAGCAGTACTTC; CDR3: CATTERMREVYEQYF
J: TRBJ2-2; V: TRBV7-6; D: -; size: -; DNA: TGTGCCAGCAGCTACCGGACAGAAAACACCGGGGAGCTGTTTTTT; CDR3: CASSYRTENTGELFF
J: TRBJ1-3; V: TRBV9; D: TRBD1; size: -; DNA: TGTGCCAGCAGCGCAGGGGGAGGTGGAAACACCATATATTTT; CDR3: CASSAGGGGNTIYF
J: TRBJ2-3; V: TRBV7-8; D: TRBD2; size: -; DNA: TGTGCCAGCATAGGCGGGAGTGGTCCCGGGGCGCAGTATTTT; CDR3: CASIGGSGPGAQYF
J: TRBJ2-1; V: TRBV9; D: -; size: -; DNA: TGTGCCAGCAGCGTATCCCCTTCCCGCGGGACCAACAATGAGCAGTTCTTC; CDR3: CASSVSPSRGTNNEQFF
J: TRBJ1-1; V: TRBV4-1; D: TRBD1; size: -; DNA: TGCGCCAGCAGCCAAGAACACGACAGGGGGGTGTCCCTGAACACTGAAGCTTTCTTT; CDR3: CASSQEHDRGVSLNTEAFF
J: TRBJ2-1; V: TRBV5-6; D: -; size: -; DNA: TGTGCCAGCAGCTTGGATCCCTCGTCCTACAATGAGCAGTTCTTC; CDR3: CASSLDPSSYNEQFF
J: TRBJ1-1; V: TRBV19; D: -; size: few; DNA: TGTGCCAGTAGTATAGCGGCGGCAGGGCCAGAAGCTTTCTTT; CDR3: CASSIAAAGPEAFF
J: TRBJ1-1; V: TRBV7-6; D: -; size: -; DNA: TGTGCCAGCAGCCAACAACCGGAGGGTTCGGGTTGGACTGAAGCTTTCTTT; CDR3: CASSQQPEGSGWTEAFF
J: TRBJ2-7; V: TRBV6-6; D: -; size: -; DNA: TGTGCCAGCAGTTATGATTGGGACGAGCAGTACTTC; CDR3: CASSYDWDEQYF
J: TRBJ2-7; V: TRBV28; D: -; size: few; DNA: TGTGCCAGCAGTTTAATTGGGAAAGGTTCCTACGAGCAGTACTTC; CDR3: CASSLIGKGSYEQYF
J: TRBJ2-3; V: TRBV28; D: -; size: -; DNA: TGTGCCAGCAGTTTATTAGTGACTAGCACAGATACGCAGTATTTT; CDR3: CASSLLVTSTDTQYF
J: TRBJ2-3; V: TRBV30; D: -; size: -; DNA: TGTGCCTGTTTCGATTACGGGACAACCACAGATACGCAGTATTTT; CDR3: CACFDYGTTTDTQYF
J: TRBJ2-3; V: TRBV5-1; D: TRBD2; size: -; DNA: TGCGCCAGCAGCTTGGAGTCGGGGGGAAGCACAGATACGCAGTATTTT; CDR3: CASSLESGGSTDTQYF
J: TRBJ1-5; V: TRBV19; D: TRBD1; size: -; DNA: TGTGCCAGTAAAAGTCGGGACAGCCATAGCAATCAGCCCCAGCATTTT; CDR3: CASKSRDSHSNQPQHF
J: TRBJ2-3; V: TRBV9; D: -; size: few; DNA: TGTGCCAGCAGCGTTTCCGGGACAACGACAGATACGCAGTATTTT; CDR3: CASSVSGTTTDTQYF
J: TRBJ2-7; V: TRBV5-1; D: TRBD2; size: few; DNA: TGCGCCAGCAGCTTGGGCCTAGCGGGAGGGCTCCCCTACGAGCAGTACTTC; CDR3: CASSLGLAGGLPYEQYF
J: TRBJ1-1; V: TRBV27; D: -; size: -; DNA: TGTGCCAGCAGTTTATTACCGAATGGGGGGACTGAAGCTTTCTTT; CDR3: CASSLLPNGGTEAFF
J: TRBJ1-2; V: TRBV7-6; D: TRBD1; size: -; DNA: TGTGCCAGCAGCTTAGGACAGGGGAATGGCTACACCTTC; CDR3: CASSLGQGNGYTF
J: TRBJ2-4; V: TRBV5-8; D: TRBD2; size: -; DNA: TGTGCCAGCAGCTTGGGCACAATAGCGGGGGTAGCCAAAAACATTCAGTACTTC; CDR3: CASSLGTIAGVAKNIQYF
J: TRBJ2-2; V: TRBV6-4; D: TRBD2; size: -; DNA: TGTGCCAGCAGCATAGCGGGAGGAACCGGGGAGCTGTTTTTT; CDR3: CASSIAGGTGELFF
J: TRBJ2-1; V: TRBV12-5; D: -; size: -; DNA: TGTGCTAGCTCGCTGAGCTACAATGAGCAGTTCTTC; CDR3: CASSLSYNEQFF
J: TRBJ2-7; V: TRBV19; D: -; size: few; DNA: TGTGCCAGTAGTATAGGCGGACAAGCCTACGAGCAGTACTTC; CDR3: CASSIGGQAYEQYF
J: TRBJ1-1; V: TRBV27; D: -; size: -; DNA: TGTGCCAGCAGCCCTCCAGGGGCATGGAATGAAGCTTTCTTT; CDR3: CASSPPGAWNEAFF
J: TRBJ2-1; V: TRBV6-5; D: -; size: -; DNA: TGTGCCTCCGGGGGACACCTGCAGTTCTTC; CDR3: CASGGHLQFF
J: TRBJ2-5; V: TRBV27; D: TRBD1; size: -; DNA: TGTGCCAGCAGTTTAGCCACAGGGGGAGAGACCCAGTACTTC; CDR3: CASSLATGGETQYF
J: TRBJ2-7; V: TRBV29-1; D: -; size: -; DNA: TGCAGCGTTGAAGAAGGGGCGGGATCTCCCTACGAGCAGTACTTC; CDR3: CSVEEGAGSPYEQYF
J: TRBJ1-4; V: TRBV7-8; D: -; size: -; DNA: TGTGCCAGCAGCTTCGTCGGGGATGAAAAACTGTTTTTT; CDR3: CASSFVGDEKLFF
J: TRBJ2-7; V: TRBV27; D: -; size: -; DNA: TGTGCCAGCAGTGAACAGGGTTACCCCAGCTCCTACGAGCAGTACTTC; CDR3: CASSEQGYPSSYEQYF